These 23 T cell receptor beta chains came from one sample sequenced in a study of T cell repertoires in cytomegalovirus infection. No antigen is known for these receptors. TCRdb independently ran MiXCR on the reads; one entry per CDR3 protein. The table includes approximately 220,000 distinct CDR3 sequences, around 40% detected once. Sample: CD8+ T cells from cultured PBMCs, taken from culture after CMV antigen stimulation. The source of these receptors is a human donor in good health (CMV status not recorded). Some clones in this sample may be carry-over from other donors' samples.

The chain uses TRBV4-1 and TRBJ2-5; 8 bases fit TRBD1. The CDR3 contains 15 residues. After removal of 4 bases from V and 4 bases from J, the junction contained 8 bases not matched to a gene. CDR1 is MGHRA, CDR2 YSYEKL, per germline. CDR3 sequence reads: CASSLRTGSVETQYF. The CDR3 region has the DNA TGCGCCAGCAGCCTACGGACAGGGTCGGTAGAGACCCAGTACTTC.

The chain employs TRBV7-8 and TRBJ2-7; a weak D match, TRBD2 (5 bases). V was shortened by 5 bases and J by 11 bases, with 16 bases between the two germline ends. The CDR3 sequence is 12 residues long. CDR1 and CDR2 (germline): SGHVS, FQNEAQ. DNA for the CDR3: TGTGCCAGCAGCCTAATGATGGACTCTAAGTACTTC. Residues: CASSLMMDSKYF.

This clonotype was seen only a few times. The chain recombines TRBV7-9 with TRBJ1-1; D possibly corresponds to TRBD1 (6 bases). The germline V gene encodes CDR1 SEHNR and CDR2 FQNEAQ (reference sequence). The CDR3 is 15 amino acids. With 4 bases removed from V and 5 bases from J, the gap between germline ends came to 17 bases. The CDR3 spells CASSSGGQRRTEAFF. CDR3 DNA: TGTGCCAGCAGCTCGGGAGGACAGCGTCGGACTGAAGCTTTCTTT.

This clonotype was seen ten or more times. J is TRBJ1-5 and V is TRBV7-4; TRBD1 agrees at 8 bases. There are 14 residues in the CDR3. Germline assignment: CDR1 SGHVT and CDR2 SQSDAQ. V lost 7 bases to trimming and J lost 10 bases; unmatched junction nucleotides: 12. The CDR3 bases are TGTGCCAGCAACCTCGGACAGGGAGACGACCCCCAGCATTTT. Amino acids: CASNLGQGDDPQHF. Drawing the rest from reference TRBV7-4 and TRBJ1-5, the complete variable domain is GAGVSQSPRYKVAKRGRDVALRCDSISGHVTLYWYRQTLGQGSEVLTYSQSDAQRDKSGRPSGRFSAERPERSVSTLKIQRTEQGDSAVYLCASNLGQGDDPQHFGDGTRLSIL.

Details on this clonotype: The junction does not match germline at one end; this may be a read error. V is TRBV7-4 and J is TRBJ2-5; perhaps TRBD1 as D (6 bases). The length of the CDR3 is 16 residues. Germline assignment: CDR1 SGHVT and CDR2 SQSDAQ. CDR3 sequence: CASTLTTGRYQETQYF. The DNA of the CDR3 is TGTGCCAGCACCTTAACGACAGGACGGTACCAAGAGACCCAGTACTTC.

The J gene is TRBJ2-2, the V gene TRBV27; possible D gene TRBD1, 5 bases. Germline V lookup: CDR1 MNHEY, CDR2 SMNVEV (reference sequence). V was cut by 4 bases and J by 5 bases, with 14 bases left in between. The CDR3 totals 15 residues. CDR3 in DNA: TGTGCCAGCAGTTACAGACAGTTAGGGACCGGGGAGCTGTTTTTT. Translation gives CASSYRQLGTGELFF.

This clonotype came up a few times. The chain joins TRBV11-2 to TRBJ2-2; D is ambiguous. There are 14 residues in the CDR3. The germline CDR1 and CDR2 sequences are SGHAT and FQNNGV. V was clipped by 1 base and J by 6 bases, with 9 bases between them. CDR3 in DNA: TGTGCCAGCAGCTTAGTGAACCGGCCCGGGGAGCTGTTTTTT. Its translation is CASSLVNRPGELFF.

The CDR3, as DNA: TGTGCCACCAGGCCCTCTGGGGCCGGGGAGCTGTTTTTT. Translating it yields CATRPSGAGELFF. This chain connects TRBV24-1 to TRBJ2-2; D unresolved. The CDR3 spans 13 residues. Trimming removed 7 bases at V and 6 bases at J, with 11 bases between. Germline lookup yields CDR1 KGHDR and CDR2 SFDVKD.

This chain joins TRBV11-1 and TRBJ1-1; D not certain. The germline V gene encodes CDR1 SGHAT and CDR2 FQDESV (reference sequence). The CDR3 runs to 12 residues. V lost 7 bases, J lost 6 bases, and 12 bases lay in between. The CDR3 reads CASTLASAEAFF. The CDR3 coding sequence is TGTGCCAGCACTCTAGCAAGCGCTGAAGCTTTCTTT. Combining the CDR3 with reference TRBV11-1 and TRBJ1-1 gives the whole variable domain EAEVAQSPRYKITEKSQAVAFWCDPISGHATLYWYRQILGQGPELLVQFQDESVVDDSQLPKDRFSAERLKGVDSTLKIQPAELGDSAMYLCASTLASAEAFFGQGTRLTVV.

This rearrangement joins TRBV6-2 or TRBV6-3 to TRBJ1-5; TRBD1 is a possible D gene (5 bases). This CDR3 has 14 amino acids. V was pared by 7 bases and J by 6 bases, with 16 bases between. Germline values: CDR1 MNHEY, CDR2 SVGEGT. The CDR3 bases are TGTGCCAGCAAGGGACCGTCCTATGGTCAGCCCCAGCATTTT. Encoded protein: CASKGPSYGQPQHF.

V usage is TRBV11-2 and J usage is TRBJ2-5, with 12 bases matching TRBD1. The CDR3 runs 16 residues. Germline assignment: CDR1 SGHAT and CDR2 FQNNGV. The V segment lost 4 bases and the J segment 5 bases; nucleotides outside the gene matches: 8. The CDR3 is CASSSIGTGGVETQYF. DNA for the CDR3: TGTGCCAGCAGCTCGATCGGGACAGGGGGCGTCGAGACCCAGTACTTC.

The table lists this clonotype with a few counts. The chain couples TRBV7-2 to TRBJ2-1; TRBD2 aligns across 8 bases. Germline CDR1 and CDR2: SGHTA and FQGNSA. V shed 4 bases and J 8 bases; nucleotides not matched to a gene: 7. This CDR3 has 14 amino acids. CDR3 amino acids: CASSSGLVFYEQFF. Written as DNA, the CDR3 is TGTGCCAGCAGCTCGGGACTAGTTTTCTATGAGCAGTTCTTC.

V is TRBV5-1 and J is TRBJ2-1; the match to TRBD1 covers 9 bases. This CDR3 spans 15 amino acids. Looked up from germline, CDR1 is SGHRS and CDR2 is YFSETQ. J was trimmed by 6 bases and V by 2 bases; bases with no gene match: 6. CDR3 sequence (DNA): TGCGCCAGCAGCTTAGCACAGGGGGCGAGCAATGAGCAGTTCTTC. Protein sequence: CASSLAQGASNEQFF.

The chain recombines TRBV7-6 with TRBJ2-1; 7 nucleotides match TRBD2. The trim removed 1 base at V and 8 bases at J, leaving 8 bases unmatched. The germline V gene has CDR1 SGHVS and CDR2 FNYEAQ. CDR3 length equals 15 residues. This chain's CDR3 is CASSLETLRGDEQFF. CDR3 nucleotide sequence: TGTGCCAGCAGCTTAGAAACTCTTCGGGGGGATGAGCAGTTCTTC.

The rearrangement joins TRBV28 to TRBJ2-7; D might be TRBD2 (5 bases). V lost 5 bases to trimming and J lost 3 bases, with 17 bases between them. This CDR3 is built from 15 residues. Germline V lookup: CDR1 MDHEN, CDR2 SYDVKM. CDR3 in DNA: TGTGCCAGCAGTCCGCGGGTCGAAGCAATCTACGAGCAGTACTTC. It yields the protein CASSPRVEAIYEQYF.

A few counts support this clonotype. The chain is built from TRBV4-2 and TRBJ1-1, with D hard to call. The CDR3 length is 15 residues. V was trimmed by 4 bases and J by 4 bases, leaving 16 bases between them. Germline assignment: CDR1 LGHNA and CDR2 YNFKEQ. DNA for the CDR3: TGTGCCAGCAGCCTCACAACCGTCCTGGGCACTGAAGCTTTCTTT. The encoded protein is CASSLTTVLGTEAFF.

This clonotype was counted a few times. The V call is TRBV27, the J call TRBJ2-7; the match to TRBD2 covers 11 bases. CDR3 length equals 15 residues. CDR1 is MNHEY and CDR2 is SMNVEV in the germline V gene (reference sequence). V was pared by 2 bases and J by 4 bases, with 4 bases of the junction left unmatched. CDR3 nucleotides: TGTGCCAGCAGTTTAATTACTAGCGGGAGTTACGAGCAGTACTTC. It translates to CASSLITSGSYEQYF.

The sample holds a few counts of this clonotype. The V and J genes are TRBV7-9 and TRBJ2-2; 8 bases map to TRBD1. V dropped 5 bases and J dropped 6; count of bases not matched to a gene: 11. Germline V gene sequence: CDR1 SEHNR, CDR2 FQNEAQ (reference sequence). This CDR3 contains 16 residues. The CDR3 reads CASSPAGTGYSGELFF. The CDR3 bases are TGTGCCAGCAGCCCAGCCGGGACAGGTTATTCCGGGGAGCTGTTTTTT.

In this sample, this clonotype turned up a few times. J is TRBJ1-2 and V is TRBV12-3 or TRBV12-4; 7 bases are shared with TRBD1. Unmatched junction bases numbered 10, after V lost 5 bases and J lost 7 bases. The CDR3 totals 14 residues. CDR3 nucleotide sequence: TGTGCCAGCAGTCCCGGACAGGCCAATTCTGGCTACACCTTC. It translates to CASSPGQANSGYTF.

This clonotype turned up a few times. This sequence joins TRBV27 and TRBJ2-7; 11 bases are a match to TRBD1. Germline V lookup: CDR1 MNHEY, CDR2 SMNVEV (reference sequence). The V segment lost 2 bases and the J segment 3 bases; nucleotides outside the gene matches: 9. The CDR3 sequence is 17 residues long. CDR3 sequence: CASSLLHPGQGVYEQYF. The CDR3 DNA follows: TGTGCCAGCAGTTTACTCCATCCGGGACAGGGGGTCTACGAGCAGTACTTC.

CDR3 protein: CASAYNTEAFF. The CDR3 DNA reads as TGTGCCAGCGCGTATAACACTGAAGCTTTCTTT. This chain joins TRBV7-9 and TRBJ1-1, with no clear D. The germline CDR1 and CDR2 sequences are SEHNR and FQNEAQ (reference sequence). CDR3 length: 11 residues. The germline V and J ends were trimmed by 8 bases and 2 bases, with 6 bases remaining between them.

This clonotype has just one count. The CDR3 protein is CASSFNLPTGSNQPQHF. The CDR3 region has the DNA TGTGCCAGCAGTTTCAACCTCCCGACAGGGAGCAATCAGCCCCAGCATTTT. This chain links TRBV27 with TRBJ1-5; 7 nucleotides align to TRBD1. Trimming at V came to 3 bases and at J to 1 base, leaving 9 bases not matched to a gene. The germline CDR1 and CDR2 sequences are MNHEY and SMNVEV (reference sequence). This CDR3 is built from 17 residues.

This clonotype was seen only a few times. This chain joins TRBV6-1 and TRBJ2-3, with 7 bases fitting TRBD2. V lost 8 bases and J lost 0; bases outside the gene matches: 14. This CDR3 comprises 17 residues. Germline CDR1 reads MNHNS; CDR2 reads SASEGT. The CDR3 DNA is TGTGCCAGCTGTCCCCCCAGGCGGGAGCTTAGCACAGATACGCAGTATTTT. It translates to CASCPPRRELSTDTQYF.